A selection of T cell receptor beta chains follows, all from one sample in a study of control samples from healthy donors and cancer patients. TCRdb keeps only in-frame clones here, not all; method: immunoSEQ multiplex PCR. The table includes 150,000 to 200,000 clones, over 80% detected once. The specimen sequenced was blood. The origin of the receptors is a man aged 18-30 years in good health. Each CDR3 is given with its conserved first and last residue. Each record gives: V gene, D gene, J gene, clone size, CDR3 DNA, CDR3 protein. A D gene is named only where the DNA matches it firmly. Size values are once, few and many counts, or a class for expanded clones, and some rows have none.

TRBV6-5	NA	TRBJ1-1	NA	TGTGCCAGCAGTGACTCGGTGAGGGGAGCTTTCTTT	CASSDSVRGAFF
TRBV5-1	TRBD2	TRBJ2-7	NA	TGCGCCAGCAGCCAGACTAGCGGGCAAATCTACGAGCAGTACTTC	CASSQTSGQIYEQYF
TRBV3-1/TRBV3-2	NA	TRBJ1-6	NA	TGTGCCAGCAGCCAAGCCTTGGGGGACCCACGGAGCTCCTATAATTCACCCCTCCACTTT	CASSQALGDPRSSYNSPLHF
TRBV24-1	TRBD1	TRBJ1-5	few	TGTGCCACCAGTGATTCCCGGACAGGTTCTCAGCCCCAGCATTTT	CATSDSRTGSQPQHF
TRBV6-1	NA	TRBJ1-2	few	TGTGCCAGCAGTGAGGACAGCACTACTAACTATGGCTACACCTTC	CASSEDSTTNYGYTF
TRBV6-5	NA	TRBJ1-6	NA	TGTGCCAGCAGTCGCCGTCCGACAGATTCACCCCTCCACTTT	CASSRRPTDSPLHF
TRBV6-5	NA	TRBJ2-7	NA	TGTGCCAGCAGTTACCGTGTCCCAGAAACCTACGAGCAGTACTTC	CASSYRVPETYEQYF
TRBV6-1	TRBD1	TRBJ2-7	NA	TGTGCCAGCAGTGCCCAACATGGGGACAGGGGGATATACGAGCAGTACTTC	CASSAQHGDRGIYEQYF
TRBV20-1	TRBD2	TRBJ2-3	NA	TGCAGTGCCCTACAACTAGCGGGGCAGTATTTT	CSALQLAGQYF
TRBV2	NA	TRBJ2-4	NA	TGTGCCAGCAGTGAAATGGGGTTGGCCAAAAACATTCAGTACTTC	CASSEMGLAKNIQYF
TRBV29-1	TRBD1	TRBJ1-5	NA	TGCAGCGTAGCAGGGGGATTGGGCAATCAGCCCCAGCATTTT	CSVAGGLGNQPQHF
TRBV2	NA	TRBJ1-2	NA	TGTGCCAGCACCTTAGGGGGGGCACATGGCTACACCTTC	CASTLGGAHGYTF
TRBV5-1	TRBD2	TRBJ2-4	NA	TGCGCCAGCAGTATAGCGGGGGAAGCCAAAAACATTCAGTACTTC	CASSIAGEAKNIQYF
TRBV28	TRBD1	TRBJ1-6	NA	TGTGCCAGCAGTTTGGACAGGGGCCCCTATAATTCACCCCTCCACTTT	CASSLDRGPYNSPLHF
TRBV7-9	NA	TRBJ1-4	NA	TGTGCCAGCAGCTTAGACCCCTCGAGTGAAAAACTGTTTTTT	CASSLDPSSEKLFF
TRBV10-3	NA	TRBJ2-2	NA	TGTGCCATCAGTGCAGTCTACAAGGGGACCAGCGGGGAGCTGTTTTTT	CAISAVYKGTSGELFF
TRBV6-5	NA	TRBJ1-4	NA	TGTGCCAGCAGTTACAATGAAAAACTGTTTTTT	CASSYNEKLFF
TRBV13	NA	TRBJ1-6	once	TGTGCCAGCAGCCCTTTTAAAGGCTCCTATAATTCACCCCTCCACTTT	CASSPFKGSYNSPLHF
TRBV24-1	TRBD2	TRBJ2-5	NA	TGTGCCACCAGTGATCGCCAAGCTAGCGGAGTTCAAGAGACCCAGTACTTC	CATSDRQASGVQETQYF
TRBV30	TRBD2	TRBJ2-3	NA	TGTGCCTGGCTCAGCGGGGGCACAGATACGCAGTATTTT	CAWLSGGTDTQYF
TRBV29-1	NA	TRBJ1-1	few	TGCAGCGTTGGGGGGAACGAAGCTTTCTTT	CSVGGNEAFF
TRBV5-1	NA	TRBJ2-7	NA	TGCGCCAGCAGCTTGGGGTCATCCCTTTACGAGCAGTACTTC	CASSLGSSLYEQYF
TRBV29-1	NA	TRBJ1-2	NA	TGCAGCGTGGTGACGGGTAACTATGGCTACACCTTC	CSVVTGNYGYTF
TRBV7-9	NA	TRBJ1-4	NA	TGTGCCAGCAGCCCCGGGACTGAAAATGAAAAACTGTTTTTT	CASSPGTENEKLFF
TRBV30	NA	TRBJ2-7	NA	TGTGCCTGGACCGTTTACGAGCAGTACTTC	CAWTVYEQYF
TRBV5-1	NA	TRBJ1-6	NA	TGCGCCAGCAGCTTGCCCGGACAGAATTCACCCCTCCACTTT	CASSLPGQNSPLHF
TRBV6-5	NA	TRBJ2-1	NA	TGTGCCAGCAGTCCAGCTCGAGGTGGGCAGTTCTTC	CASSPARGGQFF
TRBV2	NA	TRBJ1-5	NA	TGTGCCAGCAGTGAAGAGGCAGGGGAATATAAGCCCCAGCATTTT	CASSEEAGEYKPQHF
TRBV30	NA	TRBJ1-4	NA	TGTGCCTGGGCCCCAACGGGCCTCCTTGAAAAACTGTTTTTT	CAWAPTGLLEKLFF
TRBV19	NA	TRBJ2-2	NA	TGTGCCAGTAGATCCTCAGGGGACACCGGGGAGCTGTTTTTT	CASRSSGDTGELFF
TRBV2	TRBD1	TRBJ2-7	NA	TGTGCCAGCAGTCGACAGGGCTACGAGCAGTACTTC	CASSRQGYEQYF
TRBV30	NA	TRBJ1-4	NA	TGTGCCTGGAGGCCGGGTCTACTATCTGGGACTAATGAAAAACTGTTTTTT	CAWRPGLLSGTNEKLFF
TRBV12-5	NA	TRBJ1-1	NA	TGTGCTAGTGGTTTGATAAGGTCGGGGGATCTGGTCCCCACTGAAGCTTTCTTT	CASGLIRSGDLVPTEAFF
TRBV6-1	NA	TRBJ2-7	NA	TGTGCCAGCAGTGAAGCCAGTACAGGGAACTACGAGCAGTACTTC	CASSEASTGNYEQYF
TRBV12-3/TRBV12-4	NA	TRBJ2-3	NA	TGTGCCAGCAGTAGCCGGGGGACGCAGTATTTT	CASSSRGTQYF
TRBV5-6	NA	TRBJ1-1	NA	TGTGCCAGCAGCTTGGGGTTCCAAGGAAGTCTCTTT	CASSLGFQGSLF
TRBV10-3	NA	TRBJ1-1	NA	TGTGCCATCAGTCGGACGATGAACACTGAAGCTTTCTTT	CAISRTMNTEAFF
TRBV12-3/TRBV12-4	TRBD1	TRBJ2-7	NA	TGTGCCAGCGGGACAGGGCGCTACGAGCAGTACTTC	CASGTGRYEQYF
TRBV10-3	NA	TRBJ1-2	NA	TGTGCCATCTCGGCCGGACCCGCGCGGGGCTACACCTTC	CAISAGPARGYTF
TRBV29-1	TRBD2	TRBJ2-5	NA	TGCAGCGTGATGGCTAGCGGGGCGAAGACCCAGTACTTC	CSVMASGAKTQYF
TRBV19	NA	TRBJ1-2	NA	TGTGCCAGTCGCCTTGGACCCGACAACCCCTCCTATGGCTACACCTTC	CASRLGPDNPSYGYTF
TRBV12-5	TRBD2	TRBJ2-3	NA	TGTGCTAGTGGTTTGGGGAGGACTAGCGGGGTCACAGATACGCAGTATTTT	CASGLGRTSGVTDTQYF
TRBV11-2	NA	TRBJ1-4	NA	TGTGCCAGCAGCTTAGTGCTGGGGGAAAAACTGTTTTTT	CASSLVLGEKLFF
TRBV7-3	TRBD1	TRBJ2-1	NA	TGTGCCAGCAGCCCAGGGACAGGAACTTCCTACAATGAGCAGTTCTTC	CASSPGTGTSYNEQFF
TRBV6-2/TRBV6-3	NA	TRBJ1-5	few	TGTGCCAGCAGTCAAAGGGGAAAACCCCAGCATTTT	CASSQRGKPQHF
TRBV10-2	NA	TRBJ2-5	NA	TGCGCCAGCAGTGAGTCGAGTCGGGGTGGGGAGACCCAGTACTTC	CASSESSRGGETQYF
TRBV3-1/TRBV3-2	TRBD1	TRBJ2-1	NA	TGTGCCAGCAGCCAAGTTTGGTCCGGACAGGGGAGTTCCTCGGTTGAGCAGTTCTTC	CASSQVWSGQGSSSVEQFF
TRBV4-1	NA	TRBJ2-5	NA	TGCGCCAGCAGCCAAGGGGGAGAGACCCAGTACTTC	CASSQGGETQYF
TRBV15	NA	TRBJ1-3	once	TGTGCCACCAGACAGGAGGGGGGAAACACCATATATTTT	CATRQEGGNTIYF
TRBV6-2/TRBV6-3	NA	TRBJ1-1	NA	TGTGCCAGCAGTTACTCTCAACAGGGAAACACTGAAGCTTTCTTT	CASSYSQQGNTEAFF
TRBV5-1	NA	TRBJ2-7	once	TGCGCCAGCAGCTTGGGTGCGGGGTTCGAGCAGTACTTC	CASSLGAGFEQYF
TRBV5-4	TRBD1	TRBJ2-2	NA	TGTGCCAGCAGCCCCAGGGACAGAGCCACCGGGGAGCTGTTTTTT	CASSPRDRATGELFF
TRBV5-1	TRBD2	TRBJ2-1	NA	TGCGCCAGCAGCTTGGGACTAGCGGGGGGTCAGAGCTCCTACAATGAGCAGTTCTTC	CASSLGLAGGQSSYNEQFF
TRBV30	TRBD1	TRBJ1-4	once	TGTGCCTGGAGCTCAACTAGCGGGACAGGGATAGTTGGAAAACTGTTTTTT	CAWSSTSGTGIVGKLFF
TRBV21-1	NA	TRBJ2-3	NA	TGTGCCAGCAGCAAACGTCACAGGGCCCACTTTACAGATACGCAGTATTTT	CASSKRHRAHFTDTQYF